This TCR beta chain was identified in a study of cytomegalovirus exposure and HLA in healthy donors. Study-wide findings and caveats: Later analysis demonstrated an association between a missense DCLRE1C variant and TCR beta V- and J-gene trimming. Immune exposure information comprised only CMV serostatus. Later on, an analysis showed TCR association rates differing by HLA locus, with DRB1 the most and HLA-C the fewest.

About this clone itself: Its antigen remains unidentified.

CDR1 is MNHNS and CDR2 is SASEGT in the germline V gene. This CDR3 has 16 residues. With 0 bases removed from V and 0 bases from J, the gap between germline ends came to 10 bases. The PCR ran on 60 Vbeta and 13 Jbeta primers. Clones were read by immunoSEQ multiplex PCR, and TCRdb kept only the in-frame ones, dropping some. Of more than 150,000 clones listed, approximately 82% are singletons. This receptor was taken from a woman aged 25-40 years in good health and CMV-seronegative. The V gene is TRBV6-1, the J gene TRBJ2-3, with a possible D match to TRBD2 (6 bases). The sequenced sample was PBMCs. Written as DNA, the CDR3 is TGTGCCAGCAGTGAAGCGATAGCGGTGAGCACAGATACGCAGTATTTT. Translation: CASSEAIAVSTDTQYF.